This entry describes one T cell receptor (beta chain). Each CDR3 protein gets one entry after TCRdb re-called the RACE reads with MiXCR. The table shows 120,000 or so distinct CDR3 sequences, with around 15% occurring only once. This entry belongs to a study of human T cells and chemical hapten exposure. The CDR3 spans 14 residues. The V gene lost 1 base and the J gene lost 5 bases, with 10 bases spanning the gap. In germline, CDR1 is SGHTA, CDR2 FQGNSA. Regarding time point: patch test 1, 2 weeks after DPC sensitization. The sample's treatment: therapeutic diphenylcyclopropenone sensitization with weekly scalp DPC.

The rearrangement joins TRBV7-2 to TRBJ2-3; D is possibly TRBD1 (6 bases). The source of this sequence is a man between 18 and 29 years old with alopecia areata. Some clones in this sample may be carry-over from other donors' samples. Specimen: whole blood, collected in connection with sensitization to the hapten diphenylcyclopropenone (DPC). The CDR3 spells CASSLGGRVDTQYF. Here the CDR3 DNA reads TGTGCCAGCAGCTTAGGGGGGCGGGTAGATACGCAGTATTTT.